Presented here are 19 T cell receptor beta chains from one specimen sequenced in a study of blood T cell repertoires in COVID-19 (dated by TCRdb to 2020 to 2022). The method was the immunoSEQ multiplex PCR assay. Not all clones reach the TCRdb copy of this immuneACCESS table, which keeps in-frame sequences only. Checked studies attribute under half of the gap to unresolved V genes and leave the rest unexplained. For this sample the table gives some 190,000 clones, of which 82% were detected only once. The ten largest clones take up about 11% of the sample. The specimen sequenced was peripheral blood. The receptors derive from a woman older than 75 with active or convalescent COVID-19.

This clone was seen only once. The V and J genes are TRBV29-1 and TRBJ2-2; the match to TRBD1 covers 7 bases. Germline values: CDR1 SQVTM, CDR2 ANQGSEA. The CDR3 extends over 14 amino acids. V shed 6 bases and J 6 bases; nucleotides not matched to a gene: 10. The CDR3 here is CSVETGVGAGELFF. The CDR3 DNA reads TGCAGCGTGGAAACAGGGGTAGGGGCCGGGGAGCTGTTTTTT.

This clone was observed a handful of times. The rearrangement uses TRBV6-5 and TRBJ1-1; unclear D gene. V shed 4 bases and J shed 0 bases, with 9 bases lying between them. The CDR3 runs 14 residues. Germline values: CDR1 MNHEY, CDR2 SVGAGI. CDR3 region: CASSSRSLNTEAFF. The DNA for the CDR3 is TGTGCCAGCAGTTCCAGGTCCTTGAACACTGAAGCTTTCTTT.

The chain employs TRBV2 and TRBJ1-3; D unclear. V was clipped by 4 bases and J by 4 bases, with 5 bases between them. This CDR3 is built from 12 residues. CDR1 and CDR2 from the germline V gene are SNHLY and FYNNEI. The CDR3 here is CASSVIGNTIYF. For the CDR3, the DNA is TGTGCCAGCAGTGTTATAGGAAACACCATATATTTT.

The table lists this clone with a few counts. The J gene is TRBJ1-1, the V gene TRBV18; D possibly corresponds to TRBD1 (5 bases). Between the trimmed V and J ends, which lost 1 base and 4 bases, there was a span of 7 bases. Germline CDR1 is KGHSH and CDR2 is LQKENI. CDR3 length: 13 residues. The CDR3 nucleotides read TGTGCCAGCTCACCACGGGGCCTCACTGAAGCTTTCTTT. It encodes CASSPRGLTEAFF. The whole variable domain, filled in from reference TRBV18 and TRBJ1-1, reads NAGVMQNPRHLVRRRGQEARLRCSPMKGHSHVYWYRQLPEEGLKFMVYLQKENIIDESGMPKERFSAEFPKEGPSILRIQQVVRGDSAAYFCASSPRGLTEAFFGQGTRLTVV.

CDR3 nucleotide sequence: TGTGCCAGTAGTAATAGCGGAGGAGGCTACGAGCAGTACTTC. This sequence encodes CASSNSGGGYEQYF. The rearrangement uses TRBV19 and TRBJ2-7, with a possible D match to TRBD2 (6 bases). The CDR3 covers 14 residues. The germline V and J ends were trimmed by 4 bases and 3 bases, with 13 bases remaining between them. Germline V lookup: CDR1 LNHDA, CDR2 SQIVND (reference sequence). Variable domain in full (rest from reference TRBV19 and TRBJ2-7): DGGITQSPKYLFRKEGQNVTLSCEQNLNHDAMYWYRQDPGQGLRLIYYSQIVNDFQKGDIAEGYSVSREKKESFPLTVTSAQKNPTAFYLCASSNSGGGYEQYFGPGTRLTVT.

This clone showed up just a few times. The J gene is TRBJ1-6, the V gene TRBV5-8, with a weak D call TRBD1 (5 bases). With 5 bases removed from V and 6 bases from J, the gap between germline ends came to 12 bases. CDR3 length: 14 amino acids. The V gene's germline CDR1 is SGHTS and CDR2 YDEGEE. The CDR3 nucleotides are TGTGCCAGCAGGCTCAGACAGTCTAATTCACCCCTCCACTTT. Translated, it gives CASRLRQSNSPLHF.

The V and J genes are TRBV7-8 and TRBJ1-2, with TRBD1 identical over 8 bases. This CDR3 is built from 12 residues. CDR1 is SGHVS and CDR2 is FQNEAQ in the germline V gene. With V trimmed by 5 bases and J by 5 bases, 1 base remained unmatched. The CDR3 coding sequence is TGTGCCAGCAGCCGGACAGGGTATGGCTACACCTTC. Residues: CASSRTGYGYTF.

The chain links TRBV4-1 to TRBJ2-4; 7 bases align to TRBD1. The V and J ends lost 1 base and 7 bases, in that order; junction bases with no gene match: 16. The CDR3 runs to 18 residues. Germline V gives CDR1 MGHRA, CDR2 YSYEKL. The CDR3 DNA is TGCGCCAGCAGCCAAGCAGACCCTAGGACAGGAGCCCATAACATTCAGTACTTC. It encodes CASSQADPRTGAHNIQYF.

The rearrangement uses TRBV5-1 and TRBJ2-3, with 8 bases lining up with TRBD2. CDR3 length: 14 residues. Germline values: CDR1 SGHRS, CDR2 YFSETQ. The trim removed 2 bases at V and 5 bases at J, leaving 4 bases unmatched. The CDR3 nucleotides are TGCGCCAGCAGCTTTGGGCTAGCGGGAGATACGCAGTATTTT. This gives the protein CASSFGLAGDTQYF. Together with reference TRBV5-1 and TRBJ2-3, the CDR3 gives the full variable domain: KAGVTQTPRYLIKTRGQQVTLSCSPISGHRSVSWYQQTPGQGLQFLFEYFSETQRNKGNFPGRFSGRQFSNSRSEMNVSTLELGDSALYLCASSFGLAGDTQYFGPGTRLTVL.

The chain couples TRBV11-2 to TRBJ2-3; 9 bases are a match to TRBD1. CDR1 and CDR2 from the germline V gene are SGHAT and FQNNGV. This CDR3 has 16 amino acids. The ends lost 3 bases at V and 3 bases at J; junction bases unmatched: 7. The CDR3 DNA reads as TGTGCCAGCAGCTTTTCCCGGGACAGGGTAACAGATACGCAGTATTTT. This translates into CASSFSRDRVTDTQYF.

The V and J genes are TRBV19 and TRBJ2-1; D ambiguous. The CDR3 has 13 residues. V lost 3 bases to trimming and J lost 1 base, with 4 bases between them. The germline gives CDR1 LNHDA, CDR2 SQIVND (reference sequence). The CDR3 DNA follows: TGTGCCAGTAGTATTGAGTCCTACAATGAGCAGTTCTTC. It specifies CASSIESYNEQFF.

This chain connects TRBV7-2 to TRBJ1-2; 8 bases are a match to TRBD1. V trimming: 3 bases; J trimming: 7 bases; junction bases outside the gene matches: 4. The CDR3 has 13 amino acids. The germline V gene has CDR1 SGHTA and CDR2 FQGNSA. CDR3 region: CASSLTGVGGYTF. The CDR3 bases are TGTGCCAGCAGCTTGACAGGGGTGGGTGGCTACACCTTC.

This clone was recorded once. This sequence joins TRBV7-9 and TRBJ1-3; D gene uncertain. This CDR3 comprises 15 residues. CDR1 SEHNR and CDR2 FQNEAQ come from the germline V gene (reference sequence). V lost 4 bases and J lost 3, with 13 bases in between. Here the CDR3 reads CASSYPRGGGNTIYF. The CDR3 DNA reads TGTGCCAGCAGCTACCCTCGGGGTGGTGGAAACACCATATATTTT. Complete variable domain (other parts from reference TRBV7-9 and TRBJ1-3): DTGVSQNPRHKITKRGQNVTFRCDPISEHNRLYWYRQTLGQGPEFLTYFQNEAQLEKSRLLSDRFSAERPKGSFSTLEIQRTEQGDSAMYLCASSYPRGGGNTIYFGEGSWLTVV.

The table lists this clone with a few counts. The same CDR3 is also encoded by other DNA sequences in this sample. The rearrangement links TRBV5-1 to TRBJ1-4, with TRBD1 matching over 7 bases. Trimming took 5 bases from V and 5 from J; bases not matched to a gene: 6. This CDR3 comprises 14 residues. CDR1 and CDR2 (germline): SGHRS, YFSETQ. CDR3 DNA sequence: TGCGCCAGCAGTTCGGGACAGACAAATGAAAAACTGTTTTTT. It codes for CASSSGQTNEKLFF.

V is TRBV6-6 and J is TRBJ1-2; possible D gene TRBD1, 5 bases. Germline CDR1 is MNHNY and CDR2 is SVGAGI (reference sequence). The V end was cut by 6 bases, the J end by 3 bases, with 17 bases between. This CDR3 spans 15 amino acids. The CDR3 DNA sequence: TGTGCCAGCAGGCTACAAAGGACGGGGGACTATGGCTACACCTTC. This gives the protein CASRLQRTGDYGYTF.

The chain recombines TRBV5-1 with TRBJ1-4; D gene unclear. The germline V gene encodes CDR1 SGHRS and CDR2 YFSETQ. The V and J ends lost 4 bases and 8 bases respectively, with 24 bases between them. CDR3 length: 17 amino acids. CDR3 protein: CASSLLPGSGSSEKLFF. The CDR3 region has the DNA TGCGCCAGCAGCCTACTCCCGGGGTCTGGTTCGAGCGAAAAACTGTTTTTT.

This chain links TRBV29-1 with TRBJ2-7, with unresolved D. The CDR3 covers 12 residues. Per the germline V gene, CDR1 is SQVTM and CDR2 is ANQGSEA. The V gene lost 5 bases and the J gene lost 4 bases, with 12 bases spanning the gap. The DNA of the CDR3 is TGCAGCGTTCTGGAGAGCGCGTACGAGCAGTACTTC. This translates into CSVLESAYEQYF.

This chain joins TRBV7-8 and TRBJ2-3; the match to TRBD2 covers 7 bases. This CDR3 contains 16 residues. Germline CDR1 SGHVS, CDR2 FQNEAQ. Losses at the gene ends were 5 bases for V and 4 bases for J; bases not matched to a gene: 12. Here the CDR3 reads CASSPVGAGESDTQYF. The CDR3 nucleotides read TGTGCCAGCAGCCCTGTAGGGGCGGGAGAGTCAGATACGCAGTATTTT.

The rearrangement joins TRBV19 to TRBJ2-2; 10 positions match TRBD2. The CDR3 length is 18 residues. Unmatched junction bases numbered 10, after V lost 2 bases and J lost 4 bases. CDR1 LNHDA and CDR2 SQIVND come from the germline V gene (reference sequence). The CDR3 DNA reads TGTGCCAGTAGTATAAGGACTGGACTAGCGGCACCCACCGGGGAGCTGTTTTTT. This translates into CASSIRTGLAAPTGELFF.